The TCR beta chain described here comes from a study of CD8+CD57+ T cells in acquired aplastic anemia (dated by TCRdb to 2016 to 2019). In terms of the full investigation: DNA extracted from sorted CD4+ and CD8+ cells had a mean of about 3.2 ug, with a range of about 0.19 to 30 ug. An average of roughly 10 million reads for CD4+ cells and approximately 12 million reads for CD8+ cells was obtained from healthy donor samples. Results the study describes overall, beyond this receptor: Patients and healthy controls showed no significant difference in CD8+ Simpson's diversity (P=0.060). Approximately 31 CD8+ CDR3 sequences were found in both patients and controls but appeared to be highly expressed in patients and within the immunodominant clones of the patients.

Spanning cysteine to phenylalanine, the CDR3 consists of 12 amino acids. The DNA shown is the 36-base CDR3, in frame from base 1. V sheds 9 bases and J sheds 5 bases, leaving 13 bases between their ends. CDR1 and CDR2, looked up from the germline V gene, are SGHTA and FQGNSA. TCR repertoires of sorted CD4+ and CD8+ blood T cells from severe aplastic anemia patients and healthy subjects were deep-sequenced in the study. Ficoll-Paque density gradient centrifugation was used to isolate peripheral blood mononuclear cells. Before DNA extraction, CD4+ and CD8+ T cells were sorted by FACS or by magnetic beads. Genomic DNA served as template for TCR beta VDJ combination and CDR3 sequence profiling. An Illumina HiSeq 2000 was the platform used for TCR repertoire sequencing. In the authors' own workflow: Repertoires were assessed using TRBV/TRBJ rearrangement plots, CDR3 size and DJ length profiles, and Simpson's diversity index. The immunodominant clone was defined as the most abundant DNA sequence in deep sequencing data. CDR3 amino acid sequences were checked for sharing between subjects and were compared against published repertoires and the VDJdb database. In-frame beta chains were kept once TCRdb had trimmed the public reads at Q25 with fastp and called clones with MiXCR. Rows are unified per CDR3 protein, each entry keeping the most common DNA and genes. The V and J calls here are based on TCRdb, not the publication. In this sample the table shows about 220,000 distinct CDR3 sequences, 34% of which occur a single time. The leading ten clones occupy around 1.1% of the sample.

Points on this clonotype: No cognate antigen has been identified for it. Nothing much larger sits one base from this clone, and base qualities are not available.

What was sequenced was sorted CD4+, CD8+, or CD8+CD57+ T cells (not recorded which) from PBMCs. This receptor was identified in a human donor in good health, serving as a control. The V gene is TRBV7-2 and the J gene is TRBJ1-2, with a tentative D gene TRBD1 over 5 matching bases. The DNA sequence is given as TGTGCCAGTACAGGTGGGGCGTATGGCTACACCTTC. This gives the protein CASTGGAYGYTF.